Below, 17 T cell receptor beta chains from the same sample are listed, as sequenced in a study of blood T cell repertoires in COVID-19. The repertoire was sequenced with immunoSEQ multiplex PCR; TCRdb's copy has only in-frame clones and lacks some. The profile covers around 370,000 clones, with about 87% appearing a single time and just under 6.5% taken by the ten largest. The sample comprised peripheral blood. Every receptor here comes from a woman in her forties or fifties with COVID-19, enrolled during active disease.

The rearrangement uses TRBV6-4 and TRBJ2-1; weak D call: TRBD2 (5 bases). Trimming removed 9 bases from V and 6 bases from J, with 15 bases in between. In germline, CDR1 is MRHNA, CDR2 SNTAGT. This CDR3 spans 13 amino acids. CDR3 sequence (DNA): TGTGCCAGTTCGAAAGTCGCGGGCAATGAGCAGTTCTTC. The encoded protein is CASSKVAGNEQFF.

This clone was found once. This chain connects TRBV29-1 to TRBJ1-6, with no clear D. Between the trimmed V and J ends, which lost 4 bases and 8 bases, there was a span of 15 bases. Germline V lookup: CDR1 SQVTM, CDR2 ANQGSEA. The CDR3 runs to 14 residues. CDR3 region: CSVGLGSVDSPLHF. The CDR3 nucleotides are TGCAGCGTTGGCTTGGGCAGTGTGGATTCACCCCTCCACTTT.

V usage is TRBV9 and J usage is TRBJ2-7, with 10 positions matching TRBD1. The CDR3 has 14 amino acids. CDR1 and CDR2 (germline): SGDLS, YYNGEE. Losses at the gene ends were 3 bases for V and 7 bases for J; bases not matched to a gene: 7. CDR3: CASSATGGAGEQYF. The CDR3 region has the DNA TGTGCCAGCAGCGCGACAGGGGGCGCGGGAGAGCAGTACTTC.

This sequence joins TRBV12-5 and TRBJ2-1, with 9 nucleotides matching TRBD2. This CDR3 is 14 amino acids long. With 7 bases clipped from V and 9 bases from J, the junction kept 10 bases outside the gene matches. Germline loops: CDR1 LGHNT, CDR2 FRNRAP. The chain's CDR3 is CASVVSGSSGEQFF. The CDR3 region has the DNA TGTGCTAGTGTCGTTAGCGGGAGCTCTGGTGAGCAGTTCTTC.

This sequence joins TRBV12-3 or TRBV12-4 and TRBJ2-3; the D gene is possibly TRBD2 (6 bases). The CDR3 has 12 residues. The V end lost 3 bases, the J end lost 5 bases, and 6 bases lay between the germline ends. CDR3 nucleotide sequence: TGTGCCAGCAGTTTGGGGGGAGATACGCAGTATTTT. This translates into CASSLGGDTQYF.

This clone is a singleton in its sample. The V gene is TRBV12-5, the J gene TRBJ1-6; D is undetermined. Germline CDR1 is LGHNT and CDR2 is FRNRAP. V was cut by 6 bases and J by 10 bases, with 16 bases left in between. There are 14 residues in the CDR3. The chain's CDR3 is CASGKSGKGSPLHF. Written as DNA, the CDR3 is TGTGCTAGTGGGAAGAGCGGCAAGGGCTCACCCCTCCACTTT.

This chain links TRBV7-9 with TRBJ2-7; tentatively, D is TRBD2 (5 bases). Germline CDR1 is SEHNR and CDR2 is FQNEAQ (reference sequence). The V gene lost 0 bases and the J gene lost 5 bases, with 14 bases spanning the gap. The CDR3 runs to 15 residues. CDR3 coding DNA: TGTGCCAGCAGCTTAGCTTTTGAGGGAGCCCACGAGCAGTACTTC. It specifies CASSLAFEGAHEQYF.

V gene TRBV5-1 combines with J gene TRBJ2-3; D is unresolved. V was pared by 0 bases and J by 6 bases, with 8 bases between. Germline CDR1 and CDR2: SGHRS and YFSETQ. The CDR3 loop spans 13 amino acids. The CDR3 protein is CASSLDSFDTQYF. CDR3 in DNA: TGCGCCAGCAGCTTGGACTCCTTTGATACGCAGTATTTT.

The chain recombines TRBV27 with TRBJ1-1, with D unresolved. V was cut by 8 bases and J by 0 bases, with 13 bases left in between. Germline CDR1 is MNHEY and CDR2 is SMNVEV (reference sequence). The CDR3 length is 14 residues. The CDR3 loop is CASANGRMNTEAFF. CDR3 DNA: TGTGCCAGCGCTAACGGTAGAATGAACACTGAAGCTTTCTTT.

CDR3 in amino acids: CASRTRHGYTF. Written as DNA, the CDR3 is TGTGCCAGCAGAACTCGTCATGGCTACACCTTC. The chain joins TRBV3-1 (or the pseudogene TRBV3-2) to TRBJ1-2; D gene unclear. The CDR3 is 11 amino acids. Between the trimmed V and J ends, which lost 6 bases and 6 bases, there was a span of 8 bases. CDR1 and CDR2 (germline): LGHDT, YNNKEL (reference sequence).

The CDR3 region is CASSIGPRGGSGNQPQHF. The CDR3 bases are TGTGCCAGTAGTATAGGGCCTAGGGGGGGTTCGGGCAATCAGCCCCAGCATTTT. The chain joins TRBV19 to TRBJ1-5; perhaps TRBD1 as D (6 bases). Trimming stripped 1 base from V and 2 bases from J, with 18 bases between. Per germline, CDR1 LNHDA and CDR2 SQIVND (reference sequence). This CDR3 region has 18 residues.

This clone has more than one count but fewer than ten. V is TRBV19 and J is TRBJ1-2; unclear D gene. The CDR3 is 13 amino acids. The V end lost 4 bases, the J end lost 4 bases, and 10 bases lay between the germline ends. Per the germline V gene, CDR1 is LNHDA and CDR2 is SQIVND (reference sequence). The CDR3 DNA reads TGTGCCAGTAGTACTGAGGGCGGCTATGGCTACACCTTC. Its translation is CASSTEGGYGYTF.

A word on this clone: In the same sample, other DNA sequences code for this CDR3. The chain couples TRBV6-5 to TRBJ2-1; D not resolved. V lost 7 bases to trimming and J lost 0 bases, with 7 bases between them. The CDR3 has 13 amino acids. Germline assignment: CDR1 MNHEY and CDR2 SVGAGI. This chain's CDR3 is CASKRSSYNEQFF. DNA of the CDR3: TGTGCCAGCAAACGTAGCTCCTACAATGAGCAGTTCTTC.

The genes are TRBV11-2 and TRBJ2-3; TRBD2 is a possible D gene (5 bases). Germline V gene lookup returns CDR1 SGHAT and CDR2 FQNNGV. Trimming left V 6 bases short and J 11 bases short, with 21 bases between. This CDR3 spans 14 amino acids. CDR3 sequence reads: CASRQPAGITWQYF. DNA for the CDR3: TGTGCCAGCAGGCAACCGGCCGGGATTACATGGCAGTATTTT.

The rearrangement links TRBV2 to TRBJ1-1; weak D call: TRBD1 (5 bases). This CDR3 region has 14 residues. Germline loops: CDR1 SNHLY, CDR2 FYNNEI. V gave up 6 bases and J gave up 1 base, with 12 bases separating them. The CDR3: CASRDETGNTEAFF. CDR3 nucleotides: TGTGCCAGCAGAGACGAAACAGGGAACACTGAAGCTTTCTTT.

The chain employs TRBV6-5 and TRBJ2-5; 10 nucleotides line up with TRBD2. CDR3 length: 15 amino acids. The germline gives CDR1 MNHEY, CDR2 SVGAGI. V was clipped by 7 bases and J by 4 bases; unmatched bases: 9. The CDR3 loop reads CASTRSGRAGETQYF. CDR3 nucleotide sequence: TGTGCCAGCACGCGAAGCGGGAGGGCCGGAGAGACCCAGTACTTC.

The gene calls are TRBV18 and TRBJ1-3, with 9 bases matching TRBD1. The length of the CDR3 is 13 residues. Per germline, CDR1 KGHSH and CDR2 LQKENI. J was trimmed by 8 bases and V by 6 bases; bases with no gene match: 5. CDR3 amino acids: CASSLDRGYTIYF. The CDR3 DNA is TGTGCCAGCTCCCTGGACAGGGGATACACCATATATTTT.